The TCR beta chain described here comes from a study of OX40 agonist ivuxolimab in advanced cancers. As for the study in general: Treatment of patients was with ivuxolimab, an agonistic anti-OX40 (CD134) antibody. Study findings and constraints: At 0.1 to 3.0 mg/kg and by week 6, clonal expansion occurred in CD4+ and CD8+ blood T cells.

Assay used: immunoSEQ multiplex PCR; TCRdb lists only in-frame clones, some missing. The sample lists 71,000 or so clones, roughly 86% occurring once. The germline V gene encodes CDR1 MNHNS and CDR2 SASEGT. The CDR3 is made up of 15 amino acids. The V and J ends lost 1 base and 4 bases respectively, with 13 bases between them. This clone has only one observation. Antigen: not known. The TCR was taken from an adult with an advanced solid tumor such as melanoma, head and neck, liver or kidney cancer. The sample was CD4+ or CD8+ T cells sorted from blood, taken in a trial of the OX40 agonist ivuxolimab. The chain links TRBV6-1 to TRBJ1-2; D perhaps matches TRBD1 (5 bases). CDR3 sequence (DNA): TGTGCCAGCAGTGAAGTCAACCGGGGCACCTATGGCTACACCTTC. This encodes CASSEVNRGTYGYTF.